This entry lists 16 T cell receptor beta chains sequenced from one sample in a study of early T cells in non-severe SARS-CoV-2 infection. Each CDR3 protein gets one entry after TCRdb re-called the 5' RACE reads with MiXCR. The sample consists of roughly 45,000 distinct CDR3 sequences, roughly 10% of them appearing once. Sequences were obtained from whole blood. These TCRs come from an adult who was a healthcare worker with PCR-confirmed SARS-CoV-2 infection or an uninfected control (not recorded which).

A few counts support this clonotype. The chain uses TRBV7-8 and TRBJ2-1, with 13 positions matching TRBD2. The CDR3 covers 15 residues. CDR1 and CDR2 from the germline V gene are SGHVS and FQNEAQ. With 6 bases clipped from V and 9 bases from J, the junction kept 8 bases outside the gene matches. Written as DNA, the CDR3 is TGTGCCAGCAGGAAACTAGCGGGGGGGCTAGGTGAGCAGTTCTTC. It translates to CASRKLAGGLGEQFF.

V gene TRBV7-9 combines with J gene TRBJ2-7; D is unresolved. This CDR3 has 15 amino acids. V was cut by 5 bases and J by 3 bases, with 17 bases left in between. Per the germline V gene, CDR1 is SEHNR and CDR2 is FQNEAQ (reference sequence). The CDR3 is CASSPASIGIYEQYF. CDR3 coding DNA: TGTGCCAGCAGCCCAGCCTCGATTGGGATCTACGAGCAGTACTTC.

This clonotype was counted at least ten times. The rearrangement joins TRBV2 to TRBJ2-7; 10 positions match TRBD1. Germline V gene sequence: CDR1 SNHLY, CDR2 FYNNEI. V was pared by 8 bases and J by 3 bases, with 7 bases of the junction left unmatched. The CDR3 is made up of 14 amino acids. CDR3 nucleotide sequence: TGTGCCAGCGTCACCCGGGACAGGGGCTACGAGCAGTACTTC. Protein sequence: CASVTRDRGYEQYF.

A note on this clonotype: At one end, the junction sequence differs from germline, possibly due to a read error. The genes are TRBV11-2 and TRBJ1-3; D gene uncertain. The CDR3 has 16 residues. Germline V gene data show CDR1 as SGHAT and CDR2 as FQNNGV. The CDR3 loop reads CASSNRATTSGITIYF. CDR3 in DNA: TGTGCCAGCAGCAATCGGGCCACGACCTCTGGAATCACCATATATTTT.

This clonotype was counted between two and nine times. The CDR3 loop is CASSQEGGRSDTQYF. CDR3 DNA sequence: TGTGCCAGCAGCCAAGAGGGGGGCCGATCAGATACGCAGTATTTT. The chain couples TRBV3-1 to TRBJ2-3, with D perhaps assigned TRBD1 or TRBD2 (6 bases each). V was trimmed by 0 bases and J by 4 bases, leaving 11 bases between them. Germline V CDR1 and CDR2: LGHDT, YNNKEL (reference sequence). The CDR3 consists of 15 residues.

This clonotype was seen only once. The chain couples TRBV7-2 to TRBJ2-3; 7 bases align to TRBD2. V lost 1 base and J lost 5; bases outside the gene matches: 3. Germline V CDR1 and CDR2: SGHTA, FQGNSA. There are 14 residues in the CDR3. This CDR3 is CASSLGLAGDTQYF. The CDR3 coding sequence is TGTGCCAGCAGCTTAGGACTAGCTGGAGATACGCAGTATTTT. Together with reference TRBV7-2 and TRBJ2-3, the CDR3 gives the full variable domain: GAGVSQSPSNKVTEKGKDVELRCDPISGHTALYWYRQSLGQGLEFLIYFQGNSAPDKSGLPSDRFSAERTGGSVSTLTIQRTQQEDSAVYLCASSLGLAGDTQYFGPGTRLTVL.

This chain uses TRBV19 with TRBJ2-3; D unresolved. From germline, CDR1 is LNHDA and CDR2 SQIVND (reference sequence). Trimming stripped 3 bases from V and 6 bases from J, with 13 bases between. CDR3 length: 14 residues. DNA for the CDR3: TGTGCCAGTAGTATTGAGCTCCTCGGGGATACGCAGTATTTT. Protein: CASSIELLGDTQYF.

The chain recombines TRBV4-2 with TRBJ2-1; TRBD2 matches at 8 bases. The CDR3 totals 15 residues. V lost 0 bases, J lost 7 bases, and 5 bases stayed unmatched. Germline-derived CDR1 and CDR2 are LGHNA and YNFKEQ. CDR3 region: CASSQDPSGGNEQFF. CDR3 sequence (DNA): TGTGCCAGCAGCCAAGATCCCAGCGGGGGTAATGAGCAGTTCTTC.

The J gene is TRBJ1-1, the V gene TRBV3-1; D unresolved. The V end was cut by 0 bases, the J end by 5 bases, with 10 bases between. CDR3 size: 14 residues. Germline lookup yields CDR1 LGHDT and CDR2 YNNKEL (reference sequence). CDR3 nucleotide sequence: TGTGCCAGCAGCCAAGAGCCAATGCGGACTGAAGCTTTCTTT. Encoded protein: CASSQEPMRTEAFF.

The V gene is TRBV6-1, the J gene TRBJ2-5; D gene ambiguous. This CDR3 comprises 10 residues. Trimming cost V 11 bases and J 3 bases, with 7 bases left between them. Germline CDR1 is MNHNS and CDR2 is SASEGT. CDR3 sequence: CAVWEETQYF. The CDR3 DNA is TGTGCCGTGTGGGAAGAGACCCAGTACTTC.

This clonotype was seen at least ten times. The chain recombines TRBV7-9 with TRBJ2-3, with TRBD2 as a possible D gene (5 bases). Germline assignment: CDR1 SEHNR and CDR2 FQNEAQ (reference sequence). The CDR3 runs to 14 residues. Trimming removed 3 bases from V and 4 bases from J, with 11 bases in between. The CDR3 region has the DNA TGTGCCAGCAGCTTTGGCCGGGGTGCAGATACGCAGTATTTT. Its translation is CASSFGRGADTQYF.

This clonotype has at least ten counts. The chain links TRBV6-2 or TRBV6-3 to TRBJ2-7; D is perhaps TRBD2 (5 bases). Germline-derived CDR1 and CDR2 are MNHEY and SVGEGT. The V and J ends lost 5 bases and 3 bases respectively, with 17 bases between them. The CDR3 is 15 amino acids. CDR3 loop: CASSMVGAYFYEQYF. The CDR3 DNA is TGTGCCAGCAGTATGGTGGGAGCATACTTCTACGAGCAGTACTTC.

This clonotype has a count of ten or more. This rearrangement joins TRBV6-6 to TRBJ2-5, with D maybe TRBD2 (5 bases). Germline V gives CDR1 MNHNY, CDR2 SVGAGI (reference sequence). This CDR3 spans 17 amino acids. V was clipped by 8 bases and J by 4 bases, with 26 bases between them. The CDR3 nucleotides read TGTGCCAGCCTACCCCGAGCTCGCGCCGGAGGTCGAGAGACCCAGTACTTC. Translated: CASLPRARAGGRETQYF.

This clonotype was seen a handful of times. The genes are TRBV30 and TRBJ1-3; tentative D call: TRBD1 (5 bases). V lost 1 base, J lost 2 bases, and 12 bases lay in between. CDR1 is GTSNPN and CDR2 is SVGIG in the germline V gene (reference sequence). The CDR3 extends over 15 amino acids. CDR3 residues: CAWSGGAGTGNTIYF. The CDR3 DNA follows: TGTGCCTGGAGTGGAGGCGCAGGGACTGGAAACACCATATATTTT.

The J gene is TRBJ2-1, the V gene TRBV12-3 or TRBV12-4; the D is unclear. There are 14 residues in the CDR3. The ends were cut back, 2 bases at V and 3 bases at J, with 8 bases in the middle. The CDR3 DNA reads TGTGCCAGCAGTTTACCCGGCGGCTACAATGAGCAGTTCTTC. It translates to CASSLPGGYNEQFF.

The genes are TRBV6-1 and TRBJ1-5; the D gene is possibly TRBD1 (6 bases). Deletions cut 4 bases from V and 7 bases from J, with 14 bases between. The germline gives CDR1 MNHNS, CDR2 SASEGT. The length of the CDR3 is 14 residues. The CDR3 loop reads CASSASWGGQPQHF. The CDR3 DNA reads TGTGCCAGCAGTGCTAGTTGGGGGGGCCAGCCCCAGCATTTT.